This record looks at one TCR beta chain sequence and its context. The clone's antigen remains unknown. It has no much larger one-base neighbor in the sample; base qualities were not kept. The data originate from a study (dated by TCRdb to the mid-2010s). Libraries were made using RT-PCR. Reads for this sample came from an Illumina MiSeq. TCRdb reanalyzed the raw reads on its own, using fastp at Q25 for trimming and MiXCR for clone calling, and kept in-frame beta chains. For every CDR3 protein sequence, its rows merge into one entry that carries the most common genes and DNA. The sample table shows around 700,000 distinct CDR3 sequences, and approximately 14% are seen once. The ten largest clonotypes hold roughly 4% of the sample. From the cysteine up to the phenylalanine, the CDR3 has a length of 17 residues. Left in the record is the CDR3 DNA by itself, 51 bases read in frame from the first base.

The rearranged chain carries TRBV21-1 and TRBJ2-1; the table assigns TRBD2, which was not confirmed against the DNA. TRBV21-1 is designated a pseudogene. The sequence came from a female donor in good health, serving as a healthy control. Sequencing was done on a sample of memory CD4+ T cells from blood. In nucleotide form, the sequence is TGTGCCAGCAGCAAAGGAGTGAGACTAGCGGTCTACAATGAGCAGTTCTTC. This translates into CASSKGVRLAVYNEQFF.